The clone carrying this TCR beta chain was observed a few times. Its antigen remains unknown. In germline, CDR1 is SGHVS, CDR2 FNYEAQ. The V end was cut by 5 bases, the J end by 4 bases, with 18 bases between. This CDR3 spans 16 amino acids. MiXCR was run by TCRdb on the 5' RACE reads, yielding one entry per CDR3 protein. The repertoire holds over 130,000 distinct CDR3 sequences, 11% to 15% seen once, with 25% to 30% in the top ten. This sample is part of a study of T-cell memory formation after mild COVID-19. At the level of the study: Among the donors, TCR clusters were largely specific to each donor.

Study-wide results and limits: Later expanders leaned CD4+, whereas day 15 to 85 contracting clones were balanced CD4/CD8. Clonal second-wave expansions that peaked on day 37 had unconfirmed SARS-CoV-2 specificity.

The specimen was PBMCs or a T cell subset sorted from them (not recorded which). The source is an adult woman who had mild COVID-19 (a few samples of this study predate the infection). Cell type and time point are not known. This chain joins TRBV7-6 and TRBJ2-1; weak D call: TRBD1 (6 bases). The CDR3 protein is CASSQVPGDAYNEQFF. CDR3 sequence (DNA): TGTGCCAGCAGCCAGGTCCCAGGGGACGCGTACAATGAGCAGTTCTTC.